This T cell receptor beta chain was found in a study of control samples from healthy donors and cancer patients. Assay used: immunoSEQ multiplex PCR; TCRdb lists only in-frame clones, some missing. The sample lists about 140,000 clones, about 90% occurring once. This CDR3 is built from 15 residues. Germline CDR1 reads GTSNPN; CDR2 reads SVGIG (reference sequence). Trimming shortened V by 2 bases and J by 1 base, and 12 bases separated the two germline ends. V usage is TRBV30 and J usage is TRBJ1-5; D is uncertain. Sequencing was carried out using blood. The receptor comes from a young man in good health. CDR3 nucleotides: TGTGCCTGGAGTTTTGGGATCTTAAGCAATCAGCCCCAGCATTTT. Translation: CAWSFGILSNQPQHF.